These T cell receptor beta chains were read from a single sample in a study of T cell changes during pregnancy in multiple sclerosis. Some clones are missing from TCRdb's copy, which holds only in-frame ones; the method was immunoSEQ multiplex PCR. The sample carries some 58,000 clones, around 96% recorded once. The sequenced sample was CD8+ T cells from peripheral blood mononuclear cells, obtained after pregnancy. All receptors derive from a female donor with multiple sclerosis, enrolled in a pregnancy study. CDR3s include the opening cysteine and the closing phenylalanine or tryptophan. A D gene is named only where the DNA matches it firmly. The size field is filled for only some rows; it gives once, few, many or a size class.

TGTGCCAGCAGTCCGAGGACCCCTCGACAGGATGGCTACACCTTC	CASSPRTPRQDGYTF	.	TRBV28	TRBJ1-2	once
TGTGCCAGCAGCTTCGACGTGGGGGCTGTTGAAGCTTTCTTT	CASSFDVGAVEAFF	.	TRBV5-6	TRBJ1-1	.
TGTGCCTGGAGTGTAGGCCCAGGGTCCTACGAGCAGTACTTC	CAWSVGPGSYEQYF	.	TRBV30	TRBJ2-7	.
TGTGCCTGGAGTGCCCTTAAACCGAAGGACAGCTCCTACGAGCAGTACTTC	CAWSALKPKDSSYEQYF	.	TRBV30	TRBJ2-7	.
TGTGCCAGCAGCTTAACGCGGGGCGAGCTCCGATATGGCTACACCTTC	CASSLTRGELRYGYTF	.	TRBV7-9	TRBJ1-2	.
TGTGCCAGCAGTTTCCGCGCGGGACTAGCGGGAGTAACCGGGGAGCTGTTTTTT	CASSFRAGLAGVTGELFF	TRBD2	TRBV28	TRBJ2-2	.
TGTGCCAGCAGTTTACTAGCGGGAGGCAATGAGCAGTTCTTC	CASSLLAGGNEQFF	TRBD2	TRBV27	TRBJ2-1	.
TGTGCCAGCAGCGTCACAGGGGTAAGCGAGCAGTTCTTC	CASSVTGVSEQFF	TRBD1	TRBV11-2	TRBJ2-1	once
TGTGCCAGCAGTTACACGGGACTACCCGCTGAGCAGTTCTTC	CASSYTGLPAEQFF	TRBD2	TRBV6-6	TRBJ2-1	.
TGTGCCAGTAGTATGGCCCCGGAGGGGTCCCTAGAGACCCAGTACTTC	CASSMAPEGSLETQYF	.	TRBV19	TRBJ2-5	.
TGTGCCAGCAGTTTACCGGGACAGGGGAGATTTGAGCAGTTCTTC	CASSLPGQGRFEQFF	TRBD1	TRBV27	TRBJ2-1	.
TGCGCCAGCAGCCTCCCCGAGGACAGAAGCACAGATACGCAGTATTTT	CASSLPEDRSTDTQYF	.	TRBV4-1	TRBJ2-3	.
TGCGCCAGCAGCGCTAGCGGGAGCGGATCCTACGAGCAGTACTTC	CASSASGSGSYEQYF	TRBD2	TRBV4-1	TRBJ2-7	.
TGTGCCAGCAGCCAAGGTGGGACAGGAGGACGCGAGCAGTACTTC	CASSQGGTGGREQYF	TRBD1	TRBV4-2	TRBJ2-7	.
TGTGCCAGCAGCTACTGGACTAGCGGGATGAACAATGAGCAGTTCTTC	CASSYWTSGMNNEQFF	TRBD2	TRBV5-6	TRBJ2-1	.
TGTGCCAGCCGCAGGACACCCGGGGAGACCCAGTACTTC	CASRRTPGETQYF	.	TRBV2	TRBJ2-5	.
TGTGCCAGCAGCCCGCGACAGGGCAACTCCTACGAGCAGTACTTC	CASSPRQGNSYEQYF	TRBD1	TRBV4-2	TRBJ2-7	.
TGTGCTCTAGGGCATTCCCGGGACAGGGCCCCCTACGAGCAGTACTTC	CALGHSRDRAPYEQYF	TRBD1	TRBV12-5	TRBJ2-7	.
TGTGCCTGGAACATGCCGGGACTAGCCTTTCTCGAGCAGTACTTC	CAWNMPGLAFLEQYF	TRBD2	TRBV30	TRBJ2-7	.
TGTGCCAGCAGTGTATACAGGGGGCTGAACACTGAAGCTTTCTTT	CASSVYRGLNTEAFF	TRBD1	TRBV28	TRBJ1-1	.
TGTGCCAGCAGTTCGGGACTAGCGGCGTCCACAGATACGCAGTATTTT	CASSSGLAASTDTQYF	TRBD2	TRBV27	TRBJ2-3	.
TGTGCCTGGAGCAAACTACCCATGAACACTGAAGCTTTCTTT	CAWSKLPMNTEAFF	.	TRBV30	TRBJ1-1	.
TGTGCCAGCAGCTCCGTAGCGGGAGGGGTAGATACGCAGTATTTT	CASSSVAGGVDTQYF	TRBD2	TRBV7-3	TRBJ2-3	.
TGTGCCAGTACCACAGACGGCCGCTACGAGCAGTACTTC	CASTTDGRYEQYF	.	TRBV28	TRBJ2-7	.
TGTGCCAGCAGCTTATCGACAGGGGTTGACTATGGCTACACCTTC	CASSLSTGVDYGYTF	TRBD1	TRBV7-9	TRBJ1-2	.
TGTGCCAGCAGTTTTGTGGGGGGAAGCGCAGATACGCAGTATTTT	CASSFVGGSADTQYF	.	TRBV27	TRBJ2-3	.
TGTGCCAGCAGCTCCATCGGGGGGGAGCAGTACTTC	CASSSIGGEQYF	TRBD2	TRBV7-9	TRBJ2-7	.
TGTGCCAGCAGTGTTAGCGGGAGTTACGAGCAGTACTTC	CASSVSGSYEQYF	TRBD2	TRBV2	TRBJ2-7	.
TGTGCCAGCAGCTCTCACCGACTAGTTGAGACCCAGTACTTC	CASSSHRLVETQYF	.	TRBV6-5	TRBJ2-5	.
TGTGCCAGCAGCTTTAGCGAACAGACCTACAATGAGCAGTTCTTC	CASSFSEQTYNEQFF	.	TRBV7-9	TRBJ2-1	once
TGCGCCAGCAGCCAAGAGACTGGTCCTCCCTACGAGCAGTACTTC	CASSQETGPPYEQYF	.	TRBV4-1	TRBJ2-7	.
TGCGCCAGCAGCCAAGAGACTAGCCAGGACGAGCAGTACTTC	CASSQETSQDEQYF	TRBD2	TRBV4-1	TRBJ2-7	.
TGCAGCATCCCCAGTCAGACCGGGGAGCTGTTTTTT	CSIPSQTGELFF	.	TRBV29-1	TRBJ2-2	.
TGTGCCATCAGTGTAACTAGCGGGAGGAACGTCAATGAGCAGTTCTTC	CAISVTSGRNVNEQFF	TRBD2	TRBV10-3	TRBJ2-1	.
TGTGCCAGCAGTTCGGGACTAGAGGTGAACACCGGGGAGCTGTTTTTT	CASSSGLEVNTGELFF	TRBD2	TRBV27	TRBJ2-2	.
TGCAGCGTAGAAAAAGGGACTAGCGAGTCCTACGAGCAGTACTTC	CSVEKGTSESYEQYF	TRBD2	TRBV29-1	TRBJ2-7	.
TGTGCCAGTGACAGGGGTGACAATGAGCAGTTCTTC	CASDRGDNEQFF	TRBD1	TRBV7-9	TRBJ2-1	.
TGTGCCAGCAGCTTTTCGGGGGGAGGGGAGCAGTACTTC	CASSFSGGGEQYF	TRBD2	TRBV5-4	TRBJ2-7	.
TGTGCCAGCAGTGCCTGGAAAGCGGGACTAGCGGGAGGGATAAGCACAGATACGCAGTATTTT	CASSAWKAGLAGGISTDTQYF	TRBD2	TRBV2	TRBJ2-3	.
TGTGCCAGCAGTGCCGGGACTAGCTCCTACAATGAGCAGTTCTTC	CASSAGTSSYNEQFF	TRBD2	TRBV6-1	TRBJ2-1	.
TGTGCCAGCGGGCAGGATTCCTACACCTTC	CASGQDSYTF	.	TRBV7-9	TRBJ1-2	.
TGTGCCAGCAGCTTAGGAGGGGGTATTAGCGAGGAGACCCAGTACTTC	CASSLGGGISEETQYF	.	TRBV7-2	TRBJ2-5	.
TGTGCCAGCAGTGGCAGGGCCTACGAGCAGTACTTC	CASSGRAYEQYF	.	TRBV6-1	TRBJ2-7	.
TGCGCCAGCAGCCTTGAGCGGGAGAATTACGAGCAGTACTTC	CASSLERENYEQYF	TRBD2	TRBV4-3	TRBJ2-7	.
TGTGCCAGCAGTTTAACCAGCGGGAGGGGCTCCTACGAGCAGTACTTC	CASSLTSGRGSYEQYF	TRBD2	TRBV28	TRBJ2-7	.
TGTGCCAGCAGTGAACCCAGGGAGACCCAGTACTTC	CASSEPRETQYF	.	TRBV6-1	TRBJ2-5	.
TGTGCCACAGGAGGCGGTAGCCTCACTGAAGCTTTCTTT	CATGGGSLTEAFF	.	TRBV19	TRBJ1-1	.